This TCR beta chain was identified in a study of T cell responses to AZD1222 COVID-19 vaccine. Study results and caveats: The number of AZD1222 recipients seropositive at baseline was only six. Regions 160-218 and 743-854 dominated among vaccine-associated CD4 TCRs spanning spike. Among the donors, most were white British and more were female, and clonal diversity was possibly underestimated. Without day 14 samples, only post-peak T cell repertoires were studied.

Regarding this clone: Antigen specificity is unknown.

The data were produced by immunoSEQ multiplex PCR, yet TCRdb's version contains in-frame clones alone and is incomplete. The sample has around 170,000 clones, around nine tenths seen once. The source is an adult who received the AZD1222 COVID-19 vaccine. The sample consisted of peripheral blood, taken 28 days after the second AZD1222 dose.

CDR3 region: CASSLAQNTEAFF. In nucleotides, the CDR3 is TGTGCCAGCAGTTTAGCCCAGAACACTGAAGCTTTCTTT. The chain links TRBV12-3 or TRBV12-4 to TRBJ1-1; D is ambiguous. Deletions cut 0 bases from V and 1 base from J, with 3 bases between. This CDR3 region has 13 residues.